This TCR beta chain was retrieved from a study of T cells in Graves' hyperthyroidism and ophthalmopathy. This clonotype was detected many times. The TCR beta CDR3 regions underwent amplification using RNA transcripts as the source. First-round RT-PCR with HTBI primers amplified the TCR CDR3 region. Each CDR3 protein is one row after TCRdb ran MiXCR on the multiplex PCR reads. The table has about 610,000 distinct CDR3 sequences, roughly 14% seen once; the top ten hold around 4.5%. The sequence was obtained from a woman aged 40 to 50 with Graves' ophthalmopathy. Sequencing was performed on blood.

CDR3 amino acids: CASTLSGTQYF. The CDR3 bases are TGTGCCAGCACCCTTTCGGGGACCCAGTACTTC. The J gene is TRBJ2-5, the V gene TRBV6-1; D is uncertain. The ends were cut back, 7 bases at V and 7 bases at J, with 10 bases in the middle. Per germline, CDR1 MNHNS and CDR2 SASEGT. The CDR3 spans 11 residues.